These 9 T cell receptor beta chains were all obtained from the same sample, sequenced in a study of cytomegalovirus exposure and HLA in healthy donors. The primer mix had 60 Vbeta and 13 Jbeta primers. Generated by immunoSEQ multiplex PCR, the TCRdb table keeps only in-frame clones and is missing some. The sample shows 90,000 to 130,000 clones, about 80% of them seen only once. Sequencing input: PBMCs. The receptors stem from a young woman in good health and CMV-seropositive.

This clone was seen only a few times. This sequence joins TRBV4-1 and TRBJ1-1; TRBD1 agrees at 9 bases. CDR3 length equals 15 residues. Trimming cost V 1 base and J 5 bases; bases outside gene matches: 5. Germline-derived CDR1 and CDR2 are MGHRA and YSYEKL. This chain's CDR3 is CASSQVGTGRTEAFF. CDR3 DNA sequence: TGCGCCAGCAGCCAAGTAGGGACAGGGCGGACTGAAGCTTTCTTT.

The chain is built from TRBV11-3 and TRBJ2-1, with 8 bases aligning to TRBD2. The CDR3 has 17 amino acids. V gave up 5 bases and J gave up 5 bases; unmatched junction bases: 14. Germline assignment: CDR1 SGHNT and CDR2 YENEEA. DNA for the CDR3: TGTGCCAGCAGCCCACGGAGCGGGAGCGCGACCAACAATGAGCAGTTCTTC. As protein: CASSPRSGSATNNEQFF.

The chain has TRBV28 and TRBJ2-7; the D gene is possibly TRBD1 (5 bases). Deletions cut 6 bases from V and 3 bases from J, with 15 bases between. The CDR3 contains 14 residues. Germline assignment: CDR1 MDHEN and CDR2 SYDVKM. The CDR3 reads CASSPQGLFYEQYF. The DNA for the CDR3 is TGTGCCAGCAGCCCCCAGGGTCTTTTCTACGAGCAGTACTTC.

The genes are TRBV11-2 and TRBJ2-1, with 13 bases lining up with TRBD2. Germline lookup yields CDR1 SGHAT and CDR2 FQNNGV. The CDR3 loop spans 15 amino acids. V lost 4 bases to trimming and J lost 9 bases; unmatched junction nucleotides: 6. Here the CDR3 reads CASSWTSGRTGEQFF. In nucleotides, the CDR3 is TGTGCCAGCAGCTGGACTAGCGGGAGAACGGGTGAGCAGTTCTTC.

CDR3 bases: TGTGCCAGTAGTATTGGGTCAGGGTTCTCCTACGAGCAGTACTTC. Residues: CASSIGSGFSYEQYF. J is TRBJ2-7 and V is TRBV19; tentative D call: TRBD1 (5 bases). V was shortened by 3 bases and J by 0 bases, with 12 bases between the two germline ends. Germline V gene data show CDR1 as LNHDA and CDR2 as SQIVND (reference sequence). The CDR3 has 15 residues.

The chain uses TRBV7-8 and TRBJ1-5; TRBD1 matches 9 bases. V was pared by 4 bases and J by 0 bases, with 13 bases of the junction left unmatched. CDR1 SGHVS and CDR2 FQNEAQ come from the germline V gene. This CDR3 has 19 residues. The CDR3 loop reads CASSSPGFTGGHSNQPQHF. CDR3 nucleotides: TGTGCCAGCAGCTCCCCTGGTTTTACAGGGGGCCATAGCAATCAGCCCCAGCATTTT.

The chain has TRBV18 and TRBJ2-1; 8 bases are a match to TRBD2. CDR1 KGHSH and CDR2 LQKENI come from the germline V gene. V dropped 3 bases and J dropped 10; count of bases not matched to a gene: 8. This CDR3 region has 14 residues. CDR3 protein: CASSPSGGGEEQFF. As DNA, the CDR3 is TGTGCCAGCTCACCCTCCGGGGGGGGAGAGGAGCAGTTCTTC.

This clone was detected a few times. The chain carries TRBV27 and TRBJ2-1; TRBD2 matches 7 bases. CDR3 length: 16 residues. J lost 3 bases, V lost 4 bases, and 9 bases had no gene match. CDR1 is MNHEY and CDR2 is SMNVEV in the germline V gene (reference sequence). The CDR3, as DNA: TGTGCCAGCAGTTCCCTCATGAGCGGGGTCTACAATGAGCAGTTCTTC. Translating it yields CASSSLMSGVYNEQFF.

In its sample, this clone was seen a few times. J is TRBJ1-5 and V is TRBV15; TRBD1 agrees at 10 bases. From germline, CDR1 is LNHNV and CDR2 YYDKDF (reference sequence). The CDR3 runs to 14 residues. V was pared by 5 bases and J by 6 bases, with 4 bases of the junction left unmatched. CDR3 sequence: CATSARTGGQPQHF. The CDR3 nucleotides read TGTGCCACCAGCGCCCGGACAGGGGGTCAGCCCCAGCATTTT.